These 18 T cell receptor beta chains originate from one sample sequenced in a study of blood T cell repertoires in COVID-19. TCRdb keeps only in-frame clones here, not all; method: immunoSEQ multiplex PCR. Of about 81,000 clones in the sample, roughly 82% were seen once. Sequenced: peripheral blood. The origin of the receptors is a human donor in a cohort sampled during active COVID-19.

The chain recombines TRBV5-4 with TRBJ2-7; 8 bases map to TRBD2. This CDR3 is 15 amino acids long. The germline V gene encodes CDR1 SGHNT and CDR2 YYREEE (reference sequence). Trimming removed 0 bases from V and 0 bases from J; junction bases left unmatched: 2. CDR3 loop: CASSLASGGSYEQYF. CDR3 DNA sequence: TGTGCCAGCAGCTTGGCGAGCGGGGGCTCCTACGAGCAGTACTTC.

This clone was picked up a small number of times. The V and J genes are TRBV25-1 and TRBJ1-5; possible D gene TRBD1, 5 bases. The germline CDR1 and CDR2 sequences are MGHDK and SYGVNS. V was pared by 4 bases and J by 3 bases, with 10 bases between. The CDR3 is 14 residues long. The CDR3 loop reads CASSADSLNQPQHF. The CDR3 DNA reads TGTGCCAGCAGTGCCGACAGCCTCAATCAGCCCCAGCATTTT. Together with reference TRBV25-1 and TRBJ1-5, the CDR3 gives the full variable domain: EADIYQTPRYLVIGTGKKITLECSQTMGHDKMYWYQQDPGMELHLIHYSYGVNSTEKGDLSSESTVSRIRTEHFPLTLESARPSHTSQYLCASSADSLNQPQHFGDGTRLSIL.

The rearrangement joins TRBV29-1 to TRBJ1-1, with no clear D. Trimming left V 4 bases short and J 2 bases short, with 5 bases between. Per germline, CDR1 SQVTM and CDR2 ANQGSEA. The CDR3 extends over 11 amino acids. CDR3: CSVVTNTEAFF. In DNA form, the CDR3 reads TGCAGCGTTGTAACTAACACTGAAGCTTTCTTT. Together with reference TRBV29-1 and TRBJ1-1, the CDR3 gives the full variable domain: SAVISQKPSRDICQRGTSLTIQCQVDSQVTMMFWYRQQPGQSLTLIATANQGSEATYESGFVIDKFPISRPNLTFSTLTVSNMSPEDSSIYLCSVVTNTEAFFGQGTRLTVV.

The CDR3 DNA sequence: TGTGCCAGCAGATCGCTAGCGGGGGGATACAATGAGCAGTTCTTC. Translated, it gives CASRSLAGGYNEQFF. The chain employs TRBV5-4 and TRBJ2-1, with TRBD2 matching 11 bases. The germline gives CDR1 SGHNT, CDR2 YYREEE (reference sequence). J lost 4 bases, V lost 5 bases, and 5 bases had no gene match. The CDR3 has 15 residues.

The genes are TRBV11-2 and TRBJ2-7; D is unclear. The germline V and J ends were trimmed by 0 bases and 6 bases, with 21 bases remaining between them. This CDR3 is 17 amino acids long. Germline lookup yields CDR1 SGHAT and CDR2 FQNNGV. CDR3 amino acids: CASSLDAPTRVFAEQYF. The CDR3 nucleotides read TGTGCCAGCAGCTTAGATGCCCCCACTCGGGTCTTTGCCGAGCAGTACTTC.

The chain is built from TRBV27 and TRBJ1-2, with 8 bases fitting TRBD1. CDR1 and CDR2 from the germline V gene are MNHEY and SMNVEV (reference sequence). V trimming: 3 bases; J trimming: 4 bases; junction bases outside the gene matches: 7. The CDR3 has 15 residues. CDR3 protein: CASSFLRTGTYGYTF. The DNA for the CDR3 is TGTGCCAGCAGTTTCCTTAGGACAGGGACCTATGGCTACACCTTC.

This chain connects TRBV2 to TRBJ2-6, with a weak D call TRBD1 (6 bases). The CDR3 has 17 amino acids. V was pared by 6 bases and J by 0 bases, with 15 bases between. Germline CDR1 is SNHLY and CDR2 is FYNNEI. CDR3 sequence reads: CASRNGQTFSGANVLTF. The CDR3 DNA is TGTGCCAGCAGAAACGGACAGACCTTCTCTGGGGCCAACGTCCTGACTTTC.

The chain recombines TRBV11-1 with TRBJ2-3; 8 bases are shared with TRBD2. With V trimmed by 6 bases and J by 1 base, 6 bases remained unmatched. CDR3 length equals 15 residues. Per germline, CDR1 SGHAT and CDR2 FQDESV (reference sequence). DNA of the CDR3: TGTGCCAGCAGGCAGAGCGGGGGCGGCACAGATACGCAGTATTTT. It is translated as CASRQSGGGTDTQYF. Filled out from reference TRBV11-1 and TRBJ2-3, the complete variable domain reads EAEVAQSPRYKITEKSQAVAFWCDPISGHATLYWYRQILGQGPELLVQFQDESVVDDSQLPKDRFSAERLKGVDSTLKIQPAELGDSAMYLCASRQSGGGTDTQYFGPGTRLTVL.

This clone has only one observation. The J gene is TRBJ2-7, the V gene TRBV12-3 or TRBV12-4; D is unclear. The CDR3 contains 13 residues. Trimming cost V 6 bases and J 6 bases, with 15 bases left between them. The CDR3 here is CASRLTGMVEQYF. The CDR3 DNA reads TGTGCCAGCAGATTGACTGGTATGGTCGAGCAGTACTTC.

The chain has TRBV7-2 and TRBJ2-5; 8 bases match TRBD1. Germline CDR1 SGHTA, CDR2 FQGNSA. The junction had 5 bases not matched to a gene; V was cut back by 6 bases and J by 5 bases. The CDR3 is made up of 13 amino acids. The CDR3 region is CASRLTGGETQYF. The CDR3 DNA reads as TGTGCCAGCAGGCTTACAGGGGGGGAGACCCAGTACTTC.

The table lists this clone with a count of one. This chain uses TRBV6-6 with TRBJ1-2; 8 bases agree with TRBD1. J gave up 6 bases and V 0 bases, and 6 bases lay outside the gene matches. Germline loops: CDR1 MNHNY, CDR2 SVGAGI (reference sequence). CDR3 length: 15 residues. CDR3 region: CASSYSGRGHNGYTF. The DNA of the CDR3 is TGTGCCAGCAGTTACTCGGGCAGGGGGCATAATGGCTACACCTTC.

The chain couples TRBV3-1 (or the pseudogene TRBV3-2) to TRBJ2-7, with 8 bases fitting TRBD1. CDR1 is LGHDT and CDR2 is YNNKEL in the germline V gene (reference sequence). J was trimmed by 2 bases and V by 2 bases; bases with no gene match: 5. The CDR3 sequence is 15 residues long. CDR3 coding DNA: TGTGCCAGCAGCCAAACGGCAGGGGGCCCCTACGAGCAGTACTTC. Its translation is CASSQTAGGPYEQYF.

This chain uses TRBV7-8 with TRBJ2-5; TRBD2 matches 9 bases. This CDR3 comprises 17 residues. The germline V gene has CDR1 SGHVS and CDR2 FQNEAQ. With V trimmed by 3 bases and J by 4 bases, 12 bases remained unmatched. CDR3 region: CASSFSRGGAGRETQYF. The DNA for the CDR3 is TGTGCCAGCAGCTTTTCGCGCGGGGGGGCCGGTAGAGAGACCCAGTACTTC.

This clone has a single count. This chain connects TRBV7-9 to TRBJ2-1; 11 nucleotides align to TRBD2. The V and J ends lost 3 bases and 9 bases, in that order; junction bases with no gene match: 7. This CDR3 contains 15 residues. CDR1 and CDR2 (germline): SEHNR, FQNEAQ (reference sequence). CDR3 DNA: TGTGCCAGCAGCTTTCTGAGACTAGCGGGGCCTGAGCAGTTCTTC. It is translated as CASSFLRLAGPEQFF.

This chain links TRBV10-3 with TRBJ2-7, with D tentatively TRBD1 (5 bases). The V gene's germline CDR1 is ENHRY and CDR2 SYGVKD. The germline V and J ends were trimmed by 7 bases and 3 bases, with 13 bases remaining between them. The CDR3 extends over 13 amino acids. As DNA, the CDR3 is TGTGCCATCAAGGCAGGGCCGAACTACGAGCAGTACTTC. Its translation: CAIKAGPNYEQYF.

The chain joins TRBV15 to TRBJ1-2, with TRBD1 matching over 9 bases. The CDR3 sequence is 16 residues long. The J segment lost 4 bases and the V segment lost 2 bases, leaving 8 bases of the junction unmatched. Germline V lookup: CDR1 LNHNV, CDR2 YYDKDF (reference sequence). The CDR3 region has the DNA TGTGCCACCAGCAGAACACCGGGACAGGGAGGCTATGGCTACACCTTC. Residues: CATSRTPGQGGYGYTF.

The chain is built from TRBV14 and TRBJ2-1, with D tentatively TRBD1 (5 bases). The V gene's germline CDR1 is SGHDN and CDR2 FVKESK. Trimming shortened V by 4 bases and J by 8 bases, and 15 bases separated the two germline ends. CDR3 length equals 14 residues. The CDR3, as DNA: TGTGCCAGCAGCCCCTATATTGGCAGGGATGAGCAGTTCTTC. It yields the protein CASSPYIGRDEQFF.

This sequence joins TRBV20-1 and TRBJ1-2; TRBD1 is a possible D gene (5 bases). The CDR3 spans 14 residues. V was clipped by 3 bases and J by 4 bases, with 15 bases between them. Germline CDR1 DFQATT, CDR2 SNEGSKA (reference sequence). In nucleotides, the CDR3 is TGCAGTGCTAGTGGTCCTCGGGGGGGCTATGGCTACACCTTC. Its protein product is CSASGPRGGYGYTF.